Presented here are 16 T cell receptor beta chains from one specimen sequenced in a study of cytomegalovirus exposure and HLA in healthy donors. 60 Vbeta and 13 Jbeta primers were used in PCR. Assay: immunoSEQ multiplex PCR; the TCRdb copy retains only in-frame clones and omits some. The sample has some 150,000 clones; roughly 76% are singletons. Sequenced material: PBMCs. The receptors were sampled from a female donor in good health and CMV-seronegative.

This clone appeared once. The rearrangement uses TRBV9 and TRBJ1-1; D is possibly TRBD1 (5 bases). The germline V gene has CDR1 SGDLS and CDR2 YYNGEE. V lost 0 bases and J 0 bases, leaving 15 bases between the germline ends. The CDR3 contains 17 residues. The CDR3 reads CASSVGHRRDLNTEAFF. As DNA, the CDR3 is TGTGCCAGCAGCGTAGGACACCGGAGGGACTTGAACACTGAAGCTTTCTTT. The variable domain in full, with the rest retrieved from reference TRBV9 and TRBJ1-1, is DSGVTQTPKHLITATGQRVTLRCSPRSGDLSVYWYQQSLDQGLQFLIQYYNGEERAKGNILERFSAQQFPDLHSELNLSSLELGDSALYFCASSVGHRRDLNTEAFFGQGTRLTVV.

This clone was seen only once. The V call is TRBV9, the J call TRBJ1-2; D is ambiguous. The germline CDR1 and CDR2 sequences are SGDLS and YYNGEE. The CDR3 spans 14 residues. Trimming left V 5 bases short and J 5 bases short, with 16 bases between. The CDR3 region is CASSPRTGEYGYTF. DNA of the CDR3: TGTGCCAGCAGTCCCCGGACCGGGGAATATGGCTACACCTTC.

The rearrangement joins TRBV5-6 to TRBJ2-5, with TRBD1 matching 12 bases. Per the germline V gene, CDR1 is SGHDT and CDR2 is YYEEEE. The CDR3 is 13 amino acids. V trimming: 7 bases; J trimming: 11 bases; junction bases outside the gene matches: 9. The CDR3 bases are TGTGCCAGCCGAGGGACAGGGGGCCGGGAGCAGTACTTC. Residues: CASRGTGGREQYF.

This chain joins TRBV2 and TRBJ1-5, with TRBD1 matching 12 bases. CDR3 length: 15 amino acids. Unmatched junction bases numbered 7, after V lost 6 bases and J lost 7 bases. Germline V CDR1 and CDR2: SNHLY, FYNNEI. The CDR3 bases are TGTGCCAGCAGCTGGGGACAGGGGGCAGAACAGCCCCAGCATTTT. Protein: CASSWGQGAEQPQHF. Together with reference TRBV2 and TRBJ1-5, the CDR3 gives the full variable domain: EPEVTQTPSHQVTQMGQEVILRCVPISNHLYFYWYRQILGQKVEFLVSFYNNEISEKSEIFDDQFSVERPDGSNFTLKIRSTKLEDSAMYFCASSWGQGAEQPQHFGDGTRLSIL.

This clone was seen a single time. This chain joins TRBV28 and TRBJ2-5, with D perhaps matching TRBD1 (6 bases). CDR1 MDHEN and CDR2 SYDVKM come from the germline V gene. The V gene lost 2 bases and the J gene lost 5 bases, with 12 bases spanning the gap. The CDR3 covers 14 residues. The chain's CDR3 is CASSLRTVDETQYF. CDR3 nucleotides: TGTGCCAGCAGTTTACGGACAGTGGACGAGACCCAGTACTTC. The full variable domain, with the rest looked up from reference TRBV28 and TRBJ2-5, is DVKVTQSSRYLVKRTGEKVFLECVQDMDHENMFWYRQDPGLGLRLIYFSYDVKMKEKGDIPEGYSVSREKKERFSLILESASTNQTSMYLCASSLRTVDETQYFGPGTRLLVL.

The rearrangement uses TRBV30 and TRBJ2-2, with 13 bases that match TRBD2. From germline, CDR1 is GTSNPN and CDR2 SVGIG (reference sequence). V was clipped by 0 bases and J by 6 bases; unmatched bases: 16. This CDR3 contains 20 residues. The CDR3 sequence: CAWSVAGWTSGRNKPGELFF. CDR3 nucleotide sequence: TGTGCCTGGAGTGTAGCGGGTTGGACTAGCGGGAGAAATAAACCCGGGGAGCTGTTTTTT.

CDR3 DNA: TGTGCCAGCTCACCACGGGACAGTGCTTTAAGCACAGATACGCAGTATTTT. This codes for CASSPRDSALSTDTQYF. The V gene is TRBV18, the J gene TRBJ2-3; TRBD1 matches 7 bases. The junction had 7 bases not matched to a gene; V was cut back by 1 base and J by 0 bases. This CDR3 contains 17 residues. Looked up from germline, CDR1 is KGHSH and CDR2 is LQKENI.

The rearrangement links TRBV7-3 to TRBJ2-1, with 7 bases fitting TRBD2. Germline CDR1 is SGHTA and CDR2 is FQGTGA. J gave up 9 bases and V 5 bases, and 13 bases lay outside the gene matches. The CDR3 has 15 residues. The CDR3 bases are TGTGCCAGCAGCCTTCCGGGCAGCGGGAAGGGTGAGCAGTTCTTC. Residues: CASSLPGSGKGEQFF.

J is TRBJ2-7 and V is TRBV6-5; TRBD1 matches 8 bases. The CDR3 sequence is 13 residues long. J was trimmed by 7 bases and V by 6 bases; bases with no gene match: 8. The V gene's germline CDR1 is MNHEY and CDR2 SVGAGI. This CDR3 reads CASRSTGDREQYF. The CDR3 bases are TGTGCCAGCAGGTCCACAGGGGACAGGGAGCAGTACTTC.

This chain connects TRBV29-1 to TRBJ2-7, with 7 nucleotides matching TRBD2. Looked up from germline, CDR1 is SQVTM and CDR2 is ANQGSEA. CDR3 length equals 13 residues. After removal of 5 bases from V and 3 bases from J, the junction contained 7 bases not matched to a gene. The CDR3 coding sequence is TGCAGCGTTAACCCCGCGGGGGTCTACGAGCAGTACTTC. Its translation: CSVNPAGVYEQYF.

The chain combines TRBV7-9 with TRBJ2-5, with 8 bases lining up with TRBD2. This CDR3 is built from 15 residues. With V trimmed by 4 bases and J by 2 bases, 6 bases remained unmatched. Germline lookup yields CDR1 SEHNR and CDR2 FQNEAQ (reference sequence). CDR3 loop: CASSSSGGGQETQYF. DNA of the CDR3: TGTGCCAGCAGCTCCTCGGGAGGGGGTCAAGAGACCCAGTACTTC. Together with reference TRBV7-9 and TRBJ2-5, the CDR3 gives the full variable domain: DTGVSQNPRHKITKRGQNVTFRCDPISEHNRLYWYRQTLGQGPEFLTYFQNEAQLEKSRLLSDRFSAERPKGSFSTLEIQRTEQGDSAMYLCASSSSGGGQETQYFGPGTRLLVL.

This clone showed up just a few times. The chain couples TRBV5-6 to TRBJ1-2, with D unclear. Germline assignment: CDR1 SGHDT and CDR2 YYEEEE. The CDR3 length is 14 residues. Trimming stripped 6 bases from V and 7 bases from J, with 19 bases between. The CDR3 DNA reads as TGTGCCAGCACCCGGCGGGGATTGGGCCGTGGCTACACCTTC. Its translation: CASTRRGLGRGYTF.

The rearrangement joins TRBV19 to TRBJ2-2; 8 bases match TRBD2. This CDR3 has 14 amino acids. Germline V gene sequence: CDR1 LNHDA, CDR2 SQIVND (reference sequence). Trimming took 6 bases from V and 1 from J; bases not matched to a gene: 1. In DNA form, the CDR3 reads TGTGCCAGTAGAAGCGGGGGGAACACCGGGGAGCTGTTTTTT. Translating it yields CASRSGGNTGELFF.

The rearrangement joins TRBV11-1 to TRBJ2-1; TRBD2 is a possible D gene (6 bases). Trimming pared 0 bases from V and 2 bases from J, leaving 8 bases between. The CDR3 contains 15 residues. Looked up from germline, CDR1 is SGHAT and CDR2 is FQDESV (reference sequence). The CDR3, as DNA: TGTGCCAGCAGCTTAGCACTAGCACCCTACAATGAGCAGTTCTTC. Protein product: CASSLALAPYNEQFF.

Written as DNA, the CDR3 is TGTGCCAGCAGCTTAGTGACAGGCCGGATCTCTGAAGCTTTCTTT. Protein sequence: CASSLVTGRISEAFF. The genes are TRBV7-2 and TRBJ1-1; TRBD1 might be the D (6 bases). Germline CDR1 reads SGHTA; CDR2 reads FQGNSA. The V end lost 1 base, the J end lost 6 bases, and 15 bases lay between the germline ends. CDR3 length: 15 amino acids.

The chain combines TRBV11-3 with TRBJ1-2; the D is unclear. V was cut by 5 bases and J by 2 bases, with 12 bases left in between. The CDR3 length is 14 residues. Germline V lookup: CDR1 SGHNT, CDR2 YENEEA. The CDR3 loop is CASSPRLTNYGYTF. The CDR3 coding sequence is TGTGCCAGCAGCCCCCGCCTTACAAACTATGGCTACACCTTC.